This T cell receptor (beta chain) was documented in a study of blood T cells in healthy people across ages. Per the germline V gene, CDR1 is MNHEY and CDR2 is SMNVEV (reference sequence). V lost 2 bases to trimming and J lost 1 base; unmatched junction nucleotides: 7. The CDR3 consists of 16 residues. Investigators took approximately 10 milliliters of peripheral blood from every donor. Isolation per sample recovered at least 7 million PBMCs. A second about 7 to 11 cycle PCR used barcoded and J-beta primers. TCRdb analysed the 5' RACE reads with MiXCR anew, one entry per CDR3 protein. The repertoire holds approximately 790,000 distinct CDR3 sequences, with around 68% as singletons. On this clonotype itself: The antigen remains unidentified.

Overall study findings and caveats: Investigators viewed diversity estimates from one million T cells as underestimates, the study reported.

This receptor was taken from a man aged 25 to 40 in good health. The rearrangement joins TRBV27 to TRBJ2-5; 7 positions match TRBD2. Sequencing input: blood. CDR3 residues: CASSLKRGGAQETQYF. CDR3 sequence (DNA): TGTGCCAGCAGTTTAAAAAGGGGAGGGGCCCAAGAGACCCAGTACTTC.